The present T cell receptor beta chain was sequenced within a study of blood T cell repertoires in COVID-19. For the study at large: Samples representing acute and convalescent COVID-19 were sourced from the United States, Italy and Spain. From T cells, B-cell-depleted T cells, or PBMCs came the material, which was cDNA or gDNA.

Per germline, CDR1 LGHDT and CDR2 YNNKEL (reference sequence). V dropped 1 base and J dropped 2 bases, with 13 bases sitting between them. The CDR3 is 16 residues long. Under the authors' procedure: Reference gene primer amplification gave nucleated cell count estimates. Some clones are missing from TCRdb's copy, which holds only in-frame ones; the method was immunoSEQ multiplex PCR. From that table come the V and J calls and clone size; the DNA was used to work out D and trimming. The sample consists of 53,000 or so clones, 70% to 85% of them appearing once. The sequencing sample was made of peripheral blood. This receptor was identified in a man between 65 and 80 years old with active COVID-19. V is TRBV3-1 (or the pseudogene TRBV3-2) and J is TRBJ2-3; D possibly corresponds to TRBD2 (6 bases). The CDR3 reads CASSQVYGRDTDTQYF. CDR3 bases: TGTGCCAGCAGCCAAGTCTACGGGAGAGACACAGATACGCAGTATTTT.